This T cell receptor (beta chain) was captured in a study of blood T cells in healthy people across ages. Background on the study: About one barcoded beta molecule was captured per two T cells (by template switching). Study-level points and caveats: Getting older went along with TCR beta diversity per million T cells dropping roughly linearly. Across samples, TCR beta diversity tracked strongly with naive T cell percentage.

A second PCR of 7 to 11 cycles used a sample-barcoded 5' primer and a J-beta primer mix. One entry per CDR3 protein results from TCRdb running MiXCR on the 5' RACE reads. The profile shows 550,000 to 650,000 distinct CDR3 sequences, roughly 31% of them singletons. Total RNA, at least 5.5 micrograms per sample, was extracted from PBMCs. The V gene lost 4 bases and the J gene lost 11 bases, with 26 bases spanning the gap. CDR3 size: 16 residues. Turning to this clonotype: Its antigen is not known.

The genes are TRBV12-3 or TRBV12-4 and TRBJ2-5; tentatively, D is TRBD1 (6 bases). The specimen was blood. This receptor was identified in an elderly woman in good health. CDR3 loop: CASSWIVRGFSNEQYF. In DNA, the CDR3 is TGTGCCAGCAGTTGGATCGTCAGGGGTTTTTCCAATGAGCAGTACTTC.